These 21 T cell receptor beta chains were sequenced from one sample in a study of blood T cell repertoires in COVID-19. Only in-frame clones appear in the TCRdb table, and some are missing; sequencing was by immunoSEQ multiplex PCR. This sample has 300,000 to 400,000 clones, with approximately 88% found just once. The sequenced sample consisted of PBMCs or T cells enriched from blood (not recorded which). Every receptor here comes from a man between 25 and 39 years old who had recovered from COVID-19.

The chain couples TRBV9 to TRBJ1-1; 8 positions agree with TRBD1. The CDR3 contains 15 residues. The V and J ends lost 0 bases and 3 bases, in that order; junction bases with no gene match: 4. The germline CDR1 and CDR2 sequences are SGDLS and YYNGEE. The CDR3, as DNA: TGTGCCAGCAGCGTAGGGACAGGGCTCGACACTGAAGCTTTCTTT. Protein product: CASSVGTGLDTEAFF.

This clone has only a few counts. The gene calls are TRBV9 and TRBJ1-4; a weak D match, TRBD1 (6 bases). The CDR3 sequence is 14 residues long. The V and J ends lost 3 bases and 4 bases respectively, with 10 bases between them. Per the germline V gene, CDR1 is SGDLS and CDR2 is YYNGEE. CDR3 protein: CASSAGTLNEKLFF. CDR3 nucleotides: TGTGCCAGCAGCGCCGGGACACTTAATGAAAAACTGTTTTTT.

J is TRBJ1-2 and V is TRBV5-4; 7 nucleotides line up with TRBD1. Germline V gene lookup returns CDR1 SGHNT and CDR2 YYREEE (reference sequence). The CDR3 has 16 amino acids. Unmatched junction bases numbered 14, after V lost 5 bases and J lost 4 bases. The CDR3 bases are TGTGCCAGCAGTCCTAAAGAGAGGGGGCGCAGCTATGGCTACACCTTC. Translation gives CASSPKERGRSYGYTF.

CDR3 in amino acids: CASSWGPSYNEQFF. The CDR3 nucleotides read TGCGCCAGCAGCTGGGGGCCATCCTACAATGAGCAGTTCTTC. The chain joins TRBV5-1 to TRBJ2-1, with D tentatively TRBD1 (6 bases). CDR1 SGHRS and CDR2 YFSETQ come from the germline V gene. V was pared by 3 bases and J by 1 base, with 8 bases between. CDR3 length: 14 residues.

The rearrangement uses TRBV19 and TRBJ2-1, with TRBD2 matching over 9 bases. Trimming removed 3 bases from V and 5 bases from J; junction bases left unmatched: 8. Looked up from germline, CDR1 is LNHDA and CDR2 is SQIVND (reference sequence). The CDR3 covers 16 residues. The CDR3 loop is CASSIAPSGVHNEQFF. CDR3 bases: TGTGCCAGTAGTATTGCCCCTAGCGGGGTACACAATGAGCAGTTCTTC.

The J gene is TRBJ1-5, the V gene TRBV5-6, with unresolved D. CDR1 and CDR2 (germline): SGHDT, YYEEEE. This CDR3 contains 16 residues. Deletions cut 0 bases from V and 4 bases from J, with 14 bases between. The CDR3 protein is CASSLAAGPLNQPQHF. DNA of the CDR3: TGTGCCAGCAGCTTGGCTGCGGGCCCGTTAAATCAGCCCCAGCATTTT. Together with reference TRBV5-6 and TRBJ1-5, the CDR3 gives the full variable domain: DAGVTQSPTHLIKTRGQQVTLRCSPKSGHDTVSWYQQALGQGPQFIFQYYEEEERQRGNFPDRFSGHQFPNYSSELNVNALLLGDSALYLCASSLAAGPLNQPQHFGDGTRLSIL.

The chain joins TRBV11-2 to TRBJ1-1; TRBD1 might be the D (6 bases). The CDR3 consists of 15 residues. Germline loops: CDR1 SGHAT, CDR2 FQNNGV. Deletions cut 1 base from V and 0 bases from J, with 9 bases between. Here the CDR3 reads CASSLGQGMNTEAFF. CDR3 coding DNA: TGTGCCAGCAGCTTAGGCCAGGGGATGAACACTGAAGCTTTCTTT. Looking up the rest from reference TRBV11-2 and TRBJ1-1 gives the full variable domain: EAGVAQSPRYKIIEKRQSVAFWCNPISGHATLYWYQQILGQGPKLLIQFQNNGVVDDSQLPKDRFSAERLKGVDSTLKIQPAKLEDSAVYLCASSLGQGMNTEAFFGQGTRLTVV.

This clone was detected only a few times. The genes are TRBV30 and TRBJ1-1; no clear D. This CDR3 has 13 amino acids. V shed 2 bases and J shed 2 bases, with 9 bases lying between them. Germline CDR1 GTSNPN, CDR2 SVGIG (reference sequence). The CDR3 loop is CAWSLGGNTEAFF. The CDR3 DNA follows: TGTGCCTGGAGTCTTGGAGGTAACACTGAAGCTTTCTTT.

The chain carries TRBV6-5 and TRBJ1-1; 7 nucleotides line up with TRBD1. The CDR3 runs to 14 residues. Germline-derived CDR1 and CDR2 are MNHEY and SVGAGI. V was clipped by 6 bases and J by 4 bases; unmatched bases: 8. The CDR3 here is CASSKTGQFTEAFF. The CDR3 DNA reads as TGTGCCAGCAGCAAGACAGGGCAGTTCACTGAAGCTTTCTTT.

The chain combines TRBV27 with TRBJ2-7, with D hard to call. This CDR3 comprises 12 residues. V lost 5 bases, J lost 5 bases, and 10 bases lay in between. Germline CDR1 and CDR2: MNHEY and SMNVEV (reference sequence). This chain's CDR3 is CASSTYSHEQYF. CDR3 nucleotide sequence: TGTGCCAGCAGTACCTACAGCCACGAGCAGTACTTC.

The chain links TRBV2 to TRBJ1-1; D gene unclear. V was trimmed by 5 bases and J by 6 bases, leaving 16 bases between them. Germline CDR1 and CDR2: SNHLY and FYNNEI. CDR3 length equals 14 residues. The CDR3 DNA follows: TGTGCCAGCAGTTGGACGCGGGGTGGGTCTGAAGCTTTCTTT. Translated, it gives CASSWTRGGSEAFF. Looking up the rest from reference TRBV2 and TRBJ1-1 gives the full variable domain: EPEVTQTPSHQVTQMGQEVILRCVPISNHLYFYWYRQILGQKVEFLVSFYNNEISEKSEIFDDQFSVERPDGSNFTLKIRSTKLEDSAMYFCASSWTRGGSEAFFGQGTRLTVV.

This clone was counted between two and nine times. The chain couples TRBV5-6 to TRBJ1-4; no clear D. Germline V lookup: CDR1 SGHDT, CDR2 YYEEEE. Trimming cost V 0 bases and J 11 bases, with 5 bases left between them. The CDR3 is 11 residues long. The CDR3 spells CASSLGRKLFF. The DNA of the CDR3 is TGTGCCAGCAGCTTGGGGAGGAAACTGTTTTTT.

The rearrangement uses TRBV27 and TRBJ1-2; 8 bases are a match to TRBD1. This CDR3 has 16 residues. CDR1 and CDR2 (germline): MNHEY, SMNVEV (reference sequence). The trim removed 6 bases at V and 4 bases at J, leaving 13 bases unmatched. As DNA, the CDR3 is TGTGCCAGCAGCCTATCCCCCGGGACAGGCCTCTATGGCTACACCTTC. Encoded protein: CASSLSPGTGLYGYTF.

This chain joins TRBV28 and TRBJ1-1; possible D gene TRBD1, 6 bases. The germline V gene has CDR1 MDHEN and CDR2 SYDVKM. With 7 bases removed from V and 3 bases from J, the gap between germline ends came to 12 bases. The CDR3 contains 13 residues. This chain's CDR3 is CASTWDIYTEAFF. The CDR3 DNA follows: TGTGCCAGCACTTGGGACATATACACTGAAGCTTTCTTT.

The chain joins TRBV6-6 to TRBJ1-2, with D perhaps matching TRBD1 (5 bases). Trimming removed 6 bases at V and 6 bases at J, with 14 bases between. The CDR3 extends over 13 amino acids. Germline CDR1 and CDR2: MNHNY and SVGAGI (reference sequence). The CDR3 is CASSVRVRDGYTF. DNA of the CDR3: TGTGCCAGCAGCGTCAGGGTAAGGGATGGCTACACCTTC.

This clone was found once. The chain is built from TRBV11-3 and TRBJ2-7; 9 nucleotides agree with TRBD1. The CDR3 is 16 residues long. Germline V gives CDR1 SGHNT, CDR2 YENEEA. The ends lost 5 bases at V and 5 bases at J; junction bases unmatched: 13. The CDR3: CASSLTPGTGNHEQYF. The CDR3 region has the DNA TGTGCCAGCAGCCTAACCCCCGGGACAGGGAACCACGAGCAGTACTTC.

The genes are TRBV28 and TRBJ2-7; maybe TRBD2 (5 bases). Per the germline V gene, CDR1 is MDHEN and CDR2 is SYDVKM. This CDR3 region has 11 residues. The V end lost 3 bases, the J end lost 7 bases, and 7 bases lay between the germline ends. The CDR3 here is CASSLRVEQYF. The CDR3 coding sequence is TGTGCCAGCAGTTTGAGGGTTGAGCAGTACTTC.

This sequence joins TRBV5-6 and TRBJ2-7; no clear D. Per the germline V gene, CDR1 is SGHDT and CDR2 is YYEEEE. The CDR3 covers 14 residues. V lost 2 bases and J lost 2, with 11 bases in between. CDR3 in DNA: TGTGCCAGCAGCTTTTCCAGTATCGCCTACGAGCAGTACTTC. Translated, it gives CASSFSSIAYEQYF.

CDR3 sequence: CASSTAGQGARGILGAGTDTQYF. The CDR3 DNA sequence: TGTGCCAGTAGTACGGCGGGACAGGGGGCGCGGGGAATTCTGGGGGCAGGCACAGATACGCAGTATTTT. This chain links TRBV19 with TRBJ2-3, with 12 bases identical to TRBD1. This CDR3 spans 23 amino acids. Looked up from germline, CDR1 is LNHDA and CDR2 is SQIVND (reference sequence). With V trimmed by 4 bases and J by 1 base, 24 bases remained unmatched. Complete variable domain (other parts from reference TRBV19 and TRBJ2-3): DGGITQSPKYLFRKEGQNVTLSCEQNLNHDAMYWYRQDPGQGLRLIYYSQIVNDFQKGDIAEGYSVSREKKESFPLTVTSAQKNPTAFYLCASSTAGQGARGILGAGTDTQYFGPGTRLTVL.

The genes are TRBV28 and TRBJ1-1; D not resolved. The CDR3 has 14 amino acids. Germline V lookup: CDR1 MDHEN, CDR2 SYDVKM. With 2 bases removed from V and 2 bases from J, the gap between germline ends came to 9 bases. CDR3 amino acids: CASSLEQTNTEAFF. The CDR3 DNA reads as TGTGCCAGCAGTTTAGAACAGACAAACACTGAAGCTTTCTTT. The variable domain in full, with the rest retrieved from reference TRBV28 and TRBJ1-1, is DVKVTQSSRYLVKRTGEKVFLECVQDMDHENMFWYRQDPGLGLRLIYFSYDVKMKEKGDIPEGYSVSREKKERFSLILESASTNQTSMYLCASSLEQTNTEAFFGQGTRLTVV.

J is TRBJ1-1 and V is TRBV19; 12 bases align to TRBD1. The CDR3 consists of 14 residues. CDR1 and CDR2 from the germline V gene are LNHDA and SQIVND (reference sequence). V lost 7 bases, J lost 7 bases, and 7 bases stayed unmatched. The CDR3 is CASTVGQGAGEAFF. The CDR3 nucleotides are TGTGCCAGTACCGTGGGACAGGGGGCGGGTGAAGCTTTCTTT.